One sample yielded the 3 T cell receptor beta chains listed below, sequenced in a study of blood T cell repertoires in COVID-19. Sequencing used immunoSEQ multiplex PCR; TCRdb keeps in-frame clones, though not all of them. This table has 35,000 to 45,000 clones, approximately 85% appearing once. Sequencing used peripheral blood. These TCRs come from a human donor in a cohort sampled during active COVID-19.

Only a few counts were recorded for this clone. This chain joins TRBV5-1 and TRBJ2-1; 8 bases fit TRBD1. The germline CDR1 and CDR2 sequences are SGHRS and YFSETQ. The CDR3 runs 15 residues. Losses at the gene ends were 6 bases for V and 7 bases for J; bases not matched to a gene: 12. The DNA for the CDR3 is TGCGCCAGCACGCCGACGGGACAGGCAGTTAATGAGCAGTTCTTC. This encodes CASTPTGQAVNEQFF.

The chain links TRBV25-1 to TRBJ2-1, with 9 bases fitting TRBD2. Trimming cost V 3 bases and J 10 bases; bases outside gene matches: 7. Germline V gene lookup returns CDR1 MGHDK and CDR2 SYGVNS. This CDR3 region has 14 residues. The CDR3 DNA sequence: TGTGCCAGCAGTGATGCGGGGGGGATGAGGGAGCAGTTCTTC. Encoded protein: CASSDAGGMREQFF.

This clone was seen a handful of times. V usage is TRBV5-6 and J usage is TRBJ2-5; D may be TRBD2 (6 bases). Trimming removed 3 bases from V and 5 bases from J, with 14 bases in between. In germline, CDR1 is SGHDT, CDR2 YYEEEE. The CDR3 runs 14 residues. CDR3 DNA sequence: TGTGCCAGCAGCTGGAGGGTCGGCGGGGAGACCCAGTACTTC. Protein: CASSWRVGGETQYF.